These T cell receptor beta chains were read from a single sample in a study of Graves' ophthalmopathy and Graves' hyperthyroidism. TCRdb re-called the multiplex PCR reads through MiXCR, storing one row per CDR3 protein. There are fewer than 400,000 distinct CDR3 sequences in the sample; 15% to 20% occur only once, and about 1.6% lies in the top ten. The sequenced sample was peripheral blood. The source is a woman under 30 with Graves' ophthalmopathy. Each CDR3 is given with its conserved first and last residue. Each record gives: clone size, D gene, J gene, V gene, CDR3 protein, CDR3 DNA. The D gene is left open where the match is weak. Size values are once, few and many counts, or a class for expanded clones, and some rows have none.

>NA|TRBD1|TRBJ2-7|TRBV7-8
CASSPSLTGGSYEQYF
TGTGCCAGCAGCCCCTCCCTTACAGGGGGATCCTACGAGCAGTACTTC
>many|NA|TRBJ2-7|TRBV9
CASSVALGSEQYF
TGTGCCAGCAGCGTAGCGCTTGGGAGCGAGCAGTACTTC
>many|TRBD1|TRBJ2-7|TRBV7-2
CASSSHSGQARYEQYF
TGTGCCAGCAGCTCACACTCGGGACAGGCACGCTACGAGCAGTACTTC
>NA|NA|TRBJ2-7|TRBV12-3/TRBV12-4
CASSLGSQVYSYEQYF
TGTGCCAGCAGTTTAGGATCTCAGGTATACTCCTACGAGCAGTACTTC
>NA|NA|TRBJ2-2|TRBV7-2
CASSLRHPGELFF
TGTGCCAGCAGCCTAAGGCACCCCGGGGAGCTGTTTTTT
>many|NA|TRBJ2-7|TRBV7-9
CASSLVDGTYEQYF
TGTGCCAGCAGCTTAGTGGACGGAACCTACGAGCAGTACTTC
>many|NA|TRBJ1-1|TRBV19
CASSAQATNTEAFF
TGTGCCAGTAGTGCACAGGCGACCAACACTGAAGCTTTCTTT
>many|NA|TRBJ1-1|TRBV5-1
CASSLVSGFNTEAFF
TGCGCCAGCAGCTTGGTTTCTGGGTTTAATACTGAAGCTTTCTTT
>many|NA|TRBJ1-1|TRBV5-1
CASSVIRTANTEAFF
TGCGCCAGCAGCGTGATCAGGACAGCCAACACTGAAGCTTTCTTT
>many|NA|TRBJ2-2|TRBV5-1
CASSSTVSNTGELFF
TGCGCCAGCAGCTCGACAGTATCGAACACCGGGGAGCTGTTTTTT
>many|NA|TRBJ2-2|TRBV29-1
CSVGDGELFF
TGCAGCGTGGGGGACGGGGAGCTGTTTTTT
>many|NA|TRBJ1-1|TRBV7-3
CASSLTPSGDTEAFF
TGTGCCAGCAGCTTAACTCCTTCCGGTGATACTGAAGCTTTCTTT
>many|NA|TRBJ1-1|TRBV11-2
CASSLVGGVANTEAFF
TGTGCCAGCAGCTTAGTTGGGGGGGTAGCGAACACTGAAGCTTTCTTT
>many|NA|TRBJ2-5|TRBV6-5
CASSPAQGFRETQYF
TGTGCCAGCAGTCCCGCCCAGGGTTTTCGGGAGACCCAGTACTTC
>NA|NA|TRBJ1-3|TRBV7-6
CASSLGSGAGNTIYF
TGTGCCAGCAGCTTAGGTAGTGGAGCTGGAAACACCATATATTTT
>many|NA|TRBJ2-7|TRBV6-1
CASRTTESSYEQYF
TGTGCCAGCAGAACGACCGAGAGCTCCTACGAGCAGTACTTC